This T cell receptor (beta chain) stems from a study of CD8 T cells in ankylosing spondylitis. In regard to this clonotype: What it binds is unknown.

Regarding the study as a whole: According to the report, clones linked to the disease were significantly enriched in matched synovial fluid samples taken from ankylosing spondylitis patients. Ankylosing spondylitis blood appeared to be characterized by a TCR beta motif of 7 to 9 highly homologous variants. A subset of motif variants has previously been described in the synovial fluid and blood of reactive arthritis. Researchers report that disease-linked clones proved CD8+ and relatively rare in peripheral blood.

For TCR beta, libraries came from quantitative 5'-RACE with molecular barcodes. MiXCR, run by TCRdb on the 5' RACE reads, gives a single entry per CDR3 protein. The sample shows about 510,000 distinct CDR3 sequences, approximately 5% of them seen only once. The J segment lost 4 bases and the V segment lost 0 bases, leaving 8 bases of the junction unmatched. The CDR3 spans 16 residues. From germline, CDR1 is GTSNPN and CDR2 SVGIG (reference sequence). Sequencing used blood, either unsorted or a sorted T cell fraction (not recorded which). This TCR came from a male donor with ankylosing spondylitis. This chain uses TRBV30 with TRBJ1-2; 10 positions match TRBD1. CDR3 DNA: TGTGCCTGGAGTGTACGGGGACAGGGGATGATCTATGGCTACACCTTC. It yields the protein CAWSVRGQGMIYGYTF.